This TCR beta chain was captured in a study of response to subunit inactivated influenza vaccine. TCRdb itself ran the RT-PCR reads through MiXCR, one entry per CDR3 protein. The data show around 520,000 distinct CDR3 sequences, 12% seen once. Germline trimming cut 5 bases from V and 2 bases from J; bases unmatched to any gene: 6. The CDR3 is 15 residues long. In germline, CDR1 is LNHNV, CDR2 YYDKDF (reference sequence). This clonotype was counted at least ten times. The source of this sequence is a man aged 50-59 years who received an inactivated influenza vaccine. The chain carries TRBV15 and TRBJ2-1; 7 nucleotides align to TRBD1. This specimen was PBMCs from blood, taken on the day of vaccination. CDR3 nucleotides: TGTGCCACCAGCCCCCTGCAGGGGGCCTACAATGAGCAGTTCTTC. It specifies CATSPLQGAYNEQFF.